The 28 T cell receptor beta chains below were found in one sample sequenced in a study of T-cell memory formation after mild COVID-19. TCRdb ran MiXCR on the 5' RACE reads and lists one entry per CDR3 protein. The table includes 450,000 to 650,000 distinct CDR3 sequences, just over 20% detected once. The sequencing sample was made of PBMCs or a T cell subset sorted from them (not recorded which). The source is an adult woman who had mild COVID-19 (a few samples of this study predate the infection). Cell type and time point are not known.

This clonotype appeared a few times. The V gene is TRBV7-2, the J gene TRBJ1-1; D is undetermined. V shed 5 bases and J shed 0 bases, with 13 bases lying between them. Germline CDR1 and CDR2: SGHTA and FQGNSA. There are 15 residues in the CDR3. The CDR3 region has the DNA TGTGCCAGCAGCCCCCGACTTGGGATGAACACTGAAGCTTTCTTT. It yields the protein CASSPRLGMNTEAFF.

This clonotype was seen a handful of times. This rearrangement joins TRBV4-2 to TRBJ2-3, with TRBD2 matching over 8 bases. V shed 0 bases and J 3 bases; nucleotides not matched to a gene: 11. Germline V gene lookup returns CDR1 LGHNA and CDR2 YNFKEQ. CDR3 length: 18 amino acids. CDR3 amino acids: CASSQDLGLGFRTDTQYF. CDR3 bases: TGTGCCAGCAGCCAAGATCTGGGACTAGGCTTTAGAACAGATACGCAGTATTTT.

This clonotype occurred a few times. The CDR3 spells CASSLAWPEPQHF. The CDR3 nucleotides read TGTGCCAGCAGTTTAGCCTGGCCTGAGCCCCAGCATTTT. The V and J genes are TRBV12-3 or TRBV12-4 and TRBJ1-5; D remains unclear. Trimming shortened V by 0 bases and J by 8 bases, and 8 bases separated the two germline ends. The CDR3 has 13 amino acids.

The genes are TRBV6-5 and TRBJ1-1, with D unclear. Germline V CDR1 and CDR2: MNHEY, SVGAGI. The CDR3 sequence is 11 residues long. V was trimmed by 2 bases and J by 11 bases, leaving 9 bases between them. This CDR3 is CASSYGVGAFF. The CDR3 DNA reads as TGTGCCAGCAGTTACGGGGTTGGGGCTTTCTTT.

In its sample, this clonotype was seen many times. The gene calls are TRBV7-2 and TRBJ2-3; no reliable D call. CDR3 length: 14 amino acids. The germline gives CDR1 SGHTA, CDR2 FQGNSA. V was pared by 5 bases and J by 4 bases, with 13 bases between. CDR3 nucleotides: TGTGCCAGCAGCAAAAGGGAATTGGCAGATACGCAGTATTTT. Amino acids: CASSKRELADTQYF.

This clonotype was picked up a small number of times. The V call is TRBV10-3, the J call TRBJ1-1; D perhaps matches TRBD1 (5 bases). Germline V gene data show CDR1 as ENHRY and CDR2 as SYGVKD. Deletions cut 0 bases from V and 7 bases from J, with 18 bases between. The CDR3 totals 16 residues. CDR3 region: CAISESGGATGGEAFF. In nucleotides, the CDR3 is TGTGCCATCAGTGAGTCGGGAGGGGCGACGGGGGGTGAAGCTTTCTTT.

V gene TRBV25-1 combines with J gene TRBJ2-3; TRBD1 agrees at 9 bases. Germline V lookup: CDR1 MGHDK, CDR2 SYGVNS. The CDR3 is 15 residues long. Trimming cost V 6 bases and J 2 bases; bases outside gene matches: 6. CDR3 in DNA: TGTGCCAGCAGCCGAGGGGACAGGGTCACAGATACGCAGTATTTT. It translates to CASSRGDRVTDTQYF.

This clonotype appeared many times. This chain links TRBV21-1 with TRBJ2-4; the table's TRBD2 call for D was not verified on the DNA. TRBV21-1 is designated a pseudogene. CDR3 length equals 21 residues. The CDR3 is CASSKSGVGLAGIRAKNIQYF. The DNA of the CDR3 is TGTGCCAGCAGCAAATCCGGGGTCGGACTAGCGGGAATAAGGGCCAAAAACATTCAGTACTTC.

This chain joins TRBV19 and TRBJ2-7; D is unresolved. CDR1 LNHDA and CDR2 SQIVND come from the germline V gene (reference sequence). The CDR3 runs 13 residues. Trimming took off 3 bases at V and 6 bases at J, with 12 bases between the two ends. CDR3 sequence: CASSIGLGGEQYF. The DNA for the CDR3 is TGTGCCAGTAGTATTGGGCTGGGCGGCGAGCAGTACTTC. The variable domain in full, completed from reference TRBV19 and TRBJ2-7, reads DGGITQSPKYLFRKEGQNVTLSCEQNLNHDAMYWYRQDPGQGLRLIYYSQIVNDFQKGDIAEGYSVSREKKESFPLTVTSAQKNPTAFYLCASSIGLGGEQYFGPGTRLTVT.

This clonotype appeared a few times. The rearrangement uses TRBV15 and TRBJ2-3, with a tentative D call TRBD2 (5 bases). CDR3 length equals 15 residues. Trimming took off 4 bases at V and 5 bases at J, with 16 bases between the two ends. Germline V lookup: CDR1 LNHNV, CDR2 YYDKDF (reference sequence). The CDR3 loop is CATSNRGIGVDTQYF. The DNA of the CDR3 is TGTGCCACCAGCAACCGGGGAATAGGCGTAGATACGCAGTATTTT. Based on the CDR3 plus reference TRBV15 and TRBJ2-3, the full variable domain is DAMVIQNPRYQVTQFGKPVTLSCSQTLNHNVMYWYQQKSSQAPKLLFHYYDKDFNNEADTPDNFQSRRPNTSFCFLDIRSPGLGDTAMYLCATSNRGIGVDTQYFGPGTRLTVL.

This chain joins TRBV20-1 and TRBJ1-6; D gene uncertain. CDR3 length equals 14 residues. Germline V gives CDR1 DFQATT, CDR2 SNEGSKA (reference sequence). Trimming shortened V by 2 bases and J by 7 bases, and 12 bases separated the two germline ends. The CDR3 loop reads CSARPGVENSPLHF. CDR3 coding DNA: TGCAGTGCTAGACCCGGGGTGGAGAATTCACCCCTCCACTTT.

In regard to this clonotype: A much larger clone differs from this one at a single base, so this may be a read error. The V and J genes are TRBV12-3 or TRBV12-4 and TRBJ1-2; D is perhaps TRBD1 (6 bases). The CDR3 covers 15 residues. This chain's CDR3 is CTSSPLKGGVAGYTF. The CDR3 nucleotides read TGTACCAGCAGTCCACTGAAAGGGGGGGTGGCTGGCTACACCTTC.

The V gene is TRBV5-1, the J gene TRBJ1-1; tentatively, D is TRBD1 (5 bases). This CDR3 region has 13 residues. The V gene's germline CDR1 is SGHRS and CDR2 YFSETQ. V was shortened by 3 bases and J by 10 bases, with 16 bases between the two germline ends. This CDR3 is CASSSLVAGSAFF. CDR3 sequence (DNA): TGCGCCAGCAGCTCCCTCGTAGCAGGGTCAGCTTTCTTT.

The V gene is TRBV3-1, the J gene TRBJ1-1; 9 bases are shared with TRBD1. J was trimmed by 1 base and V by 8 bases; bases with no gene match: 2. Germline V gene data show CDR1 as LGHDT and CDR2 as YNNKEL (reference sequence). The CDR3 is 13 residues long. The CDR3 DNA sequence: TGTGCCAGCGGACAGGGGAAGAACACTGAAGCTTTCTTT. Translated, it gives CASGQGKNTEAFF.

This clonotype was found a few times. The rearrangement joins TRBV24-1 to TRBJ2-1; D gene ambiguous. There are 16 residues in the CDR3. V shed 2 bases and J shed 0 bases, with 10 bases lying between them. Germline-derived CDR1 and CDR2 are KGHDR and SFDVKD. The CDR3 is CATSDSYPGSYNEQFF. The CDR3, as DNA: TGTGCCACCAGTGATTCCTACCCCGGCTCCTACAATGAGCAGTTCTTC.

This clonotype was observed once. The chain carries TRBV30 and TRBJ1-1; 9 bases fit TRBD1. Germline V gene sequence: CDR1 GTSNPN, CDR2 SVGIG (reference sequence). The CDR3 has 13 amino acids. The V and J ends lost 4 bases and 4 bases, in that order; junction bases with no gene match: 4. The DNA of the CDR3 is TGTGCCTGGAATGACAGGGGGAGCACTGAAGCTTTCTTT. Encoded protein: CAWNDRGSTEAFF.

This chain joins TRBV6-5 and TRBJ1-1; D gene unclear. The germline CDR1 and CDR2 sequences are MNHEY and SVGAGI. The CDR3 extends over 13 amino acids. V was cut by 7 bases and J by 0 bases, with 9 bases left in between. The CDR3 loop is CASTTWMNTEAFF. CDR3 bases: TGTGCCAGCACTACTTGGATGAACACTGAAGCTTTCTTT.

This sequence joins TRBV2 and TRBJ1-6, with a weak D call TRBD1 (5 bases). Germline V gives CDR1 SNHLY, CDR2 FYNNEI. Trimming took 3 bases from V and 0 from J, leaving 18 bases between them. CDR3 length equals 19 residues. The CDR3 sequence is CASSDNAGEGYSYNSPLHF. CDR3 coding DNA: TGTGCCAGCAGTGACAATGCGGGGGAAGGCTACTCCTATAATTCACCCCTCCACTTT. Supplemented by reference TRBV2 and TRBJ1-6, the full variable domain reads EPEVTQTPSHQVTQMGQEVILRCVPISNHLYFYWYRQILGQKVEFLVSFYNNEISEKSEIFDDQFSVERPDGSNFTLKIRSTKLEDSAMYFCASSDNAGEGYSYNSPLHFGNGTRLTVT.

This clonotype was seen a few times. This chain joins TRBV20-1 and TRBJ2-7; 8 nucleotides agree with TRBD2. The CDR3 runs 17 residues. V gave up 6 bases and J gave up 1 base; unmatched junction bases: 17. Germline lookup yields CDR1 DFQATT and CDR2 SNEGSKA (reference sequence). The CDR3 sequence: CSAPFLTGGASSYEQYF. Written as DNA, the CDR3 is TGCAGTGCCCCCTTCTTGACCGGGGGGGCTTCTTCCTACGAGCAGTACTTC.

This clonotype was detected a few times. The chain links TRBV5-5 to TRBJ2-7, with D possibly called TRBD1 or TRBD2 (5 bases each). This CDR3 is 17 amino acids long. Per the germline V gene, CDR1 is SGHKS and CDR2 is YYEKEE (reference sequence). V was pared by 2 bases and J by 0 bases, with 18 bases between. DNA of the CDR3: TGTGCCAGCAGCTTCCGCAGACAGCGGCAGACCTCCTACGAGCAGTACTTC. This encodes CASSFRRQRQTSYEQYF.

This clonotype was detected a few times. The DNA of the CDR3 is TGCAGTGCTCAAGGACTAGTTGAGCAGTACTTC. Protein product: CSAQGLVEQYF. V usage is TRBV20-1 and J usage is TRBJ2-7; 7 bases are shared with TRBD2. Germline CDR1 is DFQATT and CDR2 is SNEGSKA (reference sequence). V lost 5 bases and J lost 7; bases outside the gene matches: 5. The CDR3 is made up of 11 amino acids.

V usage is TRBV20-1 and J usage is TRBJ2-3, with a tentative D call TRBD1 (6 bases). This CDR3 has 17 residues. Germline V gene data show CDR1 as DFQATT and CDR2 as SNEGSKA (reference sequence). Trimming took off 1 base at V and 2 bases at J, with 19 bases between the two ends. CDR3: CSARAWTAPTSTDTQYF. Written as DNA, the CDR3 is TGCAGTGCTAGAGCGTGGACAGCTCCCACTTCCACAGATACGCAGTATTTT.

The rearrangement joins TRBV12-3 or TRBV12-4 to TRBJ2-3; D remains unclear. V was clipped by 6 bases and J by 9 bases, with 10 bases between them. The CDR3 length is 11 residues. The CDR3: CASSPAVTQYF. CDR3 DNA: TGTGCCAGCAGCCCCGCAGTCACGCAGTATTTT.

The chain combines TRBV12-3 or TRBV12-4 with TRBJ2-2; D is unresolved. CDR3 length equals 13 residues. V lost 5 bases and J 7 bases, leaving 11 bases between the germline ends. For the CDR3, the DNA is TGTGCCAGCAGTCCCTCCGTTCACGGGGAGCTGTTTTTT. Protein product: CASSPSVHGELFF.

This clonotype was counted a few times. V is TRBV29-1 and J is TRBJ1-2; TRBD1 matches 9 bases. This CDR3 region has 18 residues. Germline values: CDR1 SQVTM, CDR2 ANQGSEA. After removal of 4 bases from V and 4 bases from J, the junction contained 19 bases not matched to a gene. CDR3 sequence reads: CSVGDVRGQGTPGYGYTF. The DNA for the CDR3 is TGCAGCGTTGGTGACGTCCGGGGACAGGGAACCCCTGGCTATGGCTACACCTTC.

The chain employs TRBV4-3 and TRBJ2-6; no reliable D call. The CDR3 consists of 14 residues. The germline gives CDR1 LGHNA, CDR2 YSLEER. V dropped 0 bases and J dropped 3 bases, with 3 bases sitting between them. The CDR3 region is CASSQEGGANVLTF. As DNA, the CDR3 is TGCGCCAGCAGCCAAGAGGGTGGGGCCAACGTCCTGACTTTC.

This clonotype appeared a few times. V is TRBV20-1 and J is TRBJ2-7; D call uncertain. Per germline, CDR1 DFQATT and CDR2 SNEGSKA (reference sequence). V was trimmed by 5 bases and J by 3 bases, leaving 8 bases between them. The CDR3 has 11 residues. The CDR3 reads CSALDGYEQYF. The CDR3 coding sequence is TGCAGTGCTCTTGACGGCTACGAGCAGTACTTC.

This clonotype was seen a handful of times. The chain couples TRBV13 to TRBJ1-2; D is ambiguous. The CDR3 has 13 residues. Germline V lookup: CDR1 PRHDT, CDR2 FYEKMQ (reference sequence). Trimming cost V 4 bases and J 4 bases, with 10 bases left between them. CDR3 bases: TGTGCCAGCAGCTCCCAAGAGGGCTATGGCTACACCTTC. It codes for CASSSQEGYGYTF.